A single T cell receptor (beta chain) is shown here with its context. How the authors handled the data: The authors estimated nucleated cell counts from reference gene primer amplification. The table came from immunoSEQ multiplex PCR; TCRdb's copy has only in-frame clones and leaves some out. The V and J calls and clone size were taken over from that table, and D and trimming were inferred from the DNA. Of about 250,000 clones in the sample, 82% are singletons; the top ten hold approximately 4.9%. These data originate in a study of blood T cell repertoires in COVID-19. Germline assignment: CDR1 MDHEN and CDR2 SYDVKM. This CDR3 has 14 amino acids. V shed 6 bases and J shed 6 bases, with 18 bases lying between them.

This chain links TRBV28 with TRBJ2-7, with D tentatively TRBD1 (6 bases). What was sequenced was peripheral blood. The clonotype comes from a woman of 80 years or more with active or convalescent COVID-19. The CDR3 is CASRPGHQLAEQYF. CDR3 sequence (DNA): TGTGCCAGCAGGCCGGGACACCAATTAGCCGAGCAGTACTTC.